This T cell receptor (beta chain) was recorded in a study of cytotoxic CD8 clonotypes in ibrutinib-treated CLL (dated by TCRdb to 2020 to 2023). General notes on the study: In this cohort, around 15 patients were treatment-naive and approximately ten were relapsed/refractory, while some 18 had unmutated IGHV. Partial responses were observed in some 24 patients and complete responses in 2; after a median follow-up of around 68 months, remission was maintained in approximately 14 patients and progression was observed in 12. Samples at response were collected after a median of 12 months of treatment, with a range of about 6 to 40 months. On average, each sample yielded some 250,000 productive templates and 94,082 productive rearrangements. Longitudinal samples were available for about 30% of the 86 trial participants. Cryopreserved peripheral blood mononuclear cells were collected before treatment, at response, and at either disease progression or sustained remission. Every remission and progressive disease sample was obtained while ibrutinib was still being received by the patients.

According to the study, the label for this sample's time point signals: progressive disease on ibrutinib. For TCR beta library preparation, 2 to 2.5 micrograms of genomic DNA were isolated from cryopreserved PBMCs. Longitudinal blood samples from CLL patients on ibrutinib monotherapy underwent high-throughput TCR beta sequencing. The patients were enrolled in a single-center, open-label phase 2 trial of ibrutinib monotherapy. Here V drops 1 base and J drops 7 bases, and the junction holds 5 bases not matched to any gene. The germline V gene specifies MDHEN as CDR1 and SYDVKM as CDR2. The CDR3 spans 15 residues, from the cysteine through the phenylalanine. CDR3 DNA only is kept here, 45 bases in frame from base 1. Each clonotype received, on average, around 9.6x coverage in deep resolution sequencing performed on a MiSeq, where the target depth lay between 1 in 1 million and 1 in 200,000 T cells. TCR beta libraries were generated with the immunoSEQ hsTCRB Kit. The paper's data handling went like this. Data were analyzed with ImmunoSEQ Data Assistant and ImmunoSEQ Analyzer, with V, D and J genes assigned per IMGT definitions. Clonality, which ranges from 0 to 1, was calculated by subtracting the normalized Shannon entropy of productive rearrangement frequencies from one. Public clonotype analysis was restricted to overrepresented clonotypes comprising at least 0.05% of each patient's repertoire. Repertoires from some twelve age-matched healthy donors in immuneACCESS were used as clonality controls. In its TCRdb copy, this immuneACCESS table keeps in-frame sequences only and misses some clones. Where compared with another copy, unresolved V genes explain less than half of these, and the others have no known cause. V, J and clone size were drawn from that table, and D and trimming were deduced from the DNA. The sample includes about 300,000 clones, with approximately 76% observed a single time. The ten largest account for about 5.3% of the sample.

What the research found in general, with its limitations: Clonality increased at ibrutinib response, stayed stable in sustained remission, and fell back toward baseline at progression. Public clonotypes were rare and either shrank or stayed stable during treatment, and the rise in clonality at ibrutinib response reflected expansion of private clonotypes. Sustained-remission and progressing patients did not have matched sampling times, and lymph node repertoires were not examined. At baseline, clonality was higher than in age-matched healthy donors and showed a strong correlation with circulating CD8+ T-cell counts.

Concerning this clone itself: Its antigen is unknown. Per-nucleotide qualities are absent, and no much larger clonotype sits a single base away.

The sample here was PBMCs, taken at disease progression, from a patient treated with ibrutinib. This TCR came from a human donor with chronic lymphocytic leukemia. The chain employs TRBV28 and TRBJ2-1; TRBD2 agrees with 9 junctional bases. The bases are TGTGCCAGCAGTTTATCATTAGCGGGAGTGAATGAGCAGTTCTTC. Its protein reads: CASSLSLAGVNEQFF.